This TCR beta chain was captured in a study of blood T cell repertoires in COVID-19. Looking at the study overall: There were acute and convalescent COVID-19 samples, and they came from the United States, Italy and Spain.

The method was immunoSEQ multiplex PCR; TCRdb's version includes in-frame clones alone and lacks a portion of them. The top ten clones hold 9.5% to 15% of a sample with around 100,000 clones, around 85% of them seen once. V was pared by 0 bases and J by 4 bases, with 7 bases between. Germline-derived CDR1 and CDR2 are SGHVS and FNYEAQ. The CDR3 is 14 amino acids. The origin of this receptor is a human donor in a cohort sampled during active COVID-19. The specimen was peripheral blood. V usage is TRBV7-6 and J usage is TRBJ2-1; D ambiguous. The CDR3 DNA is TGTGCCAGCAGCTTAGCGGCCTTATACAATGAGCAGTTCTTC. Translated, it gives CASSLAALYNEQFF.